Below are 26 T cell receptor beta chains sequenced from a single sample in a study of blood T cells in healthy people across ages (dated by TCRdb to between 2015 and 2016). Libraries were prepared through 5' RACE. Instrument on record: Illumina HiSeq 2500. A second 7 to 11 cycle PCR used a sample-barcoded 5' primer and a J-beta primer mix. In-frame beta chains were kept once TCRdb had trimmed the public reads at Q25 with fastp and called clones with MiXCR. Identical CDR3 protein sequences are pooled into one entry, listed with their most common genes and DNA. The sample data list about 730,000 distinct CDR3 sequences, and around 40% of these were observed just once. Around 20% of the sample comes from the top ten. The sample taken for sequencing was blood. These receptor sequences come from an older woman in good health.

This clonotype was seen many times. V gene TRBV5-1 combines with J gene TRBJ2-5, with TRBD2 as a possible D gene (5 bases). Between the trimmed V and J ends, which lost 7 bases and 0 bases, there was a span of 19 bases. Germline V gene data show CDR1 as SGHRS and CDR2 as YFSETQ. The CDR3 totals 16 residues. CDR3 loop: CASCQSRGPYQETQYF. The CDR3 DNA follows: TGCGCCAGCTGCCAATCCCGGGGTCCGTACCAAGAGACCCAGTACTTC.

A word on this clonotype: One junction end disagrees with the germline gene, perhaps due to a read error. The chain has TRBV30 and TRBJ1-2, with D possibly TRBD1 on 5 matching bases. Germline lookup yields CDR1 GTSNPN and CDR2 SVGIG (reference sequence). The CDR3 contains 15 residues. The chain's CDR3 is CAWSVQQAVNYGCTF. In DNA form, the CDR3 reads TGTGCCTGGAGTGTCCAACAGGCGGTAAACTATGGCTGCACCTTC. Supplemented by reference TRBV30 and TRBJ1-2, the full variable domain reads SQTIHQWPATLVQPVGSPLSLECTVEGTSNPNLYWYRQAAGRGLQLLFYSVGIGQISSEVPQNLSASRPQDRQFILSSKKLLLSDSGFYLCAWSVQQAVNYGCTFGSGTRLTVV.

This chain uses TRBV20-1 with TRBJ1-1; 7 bases match TRBD1. V shed 5 bases and J 5 bases; nucleotides not matched to a gene: 11. The CDR3 consists of 14 residues. Germline CDR1 is DFQATT and CDR2 is SNEGSKA (reference sequence). The CDR3 sequence: CSARDPRGQTEAFF. In DNA, the CDR3 is TGCAGTGCTCGCGACCCCCGGGGACAGACTGAAGCTTTCTTT.

V usage is TRBV10-3 and J usage is TRBJ1-1, with D hard to call. The CDR3 runs 12 residues. Germline-derived CDR1 and CDR2 are ENHRY and SYGVKD. Trimming left V 7 bases short and J 1 base short, with 7 bases between. The CDR3 region has the DNA TGTGCCATCACGGCGGGGAACACTGAAGCTTTCTTT. It is translated as CAITAGNTEAFF.

The V and J genes are TRBV6-2 or TRBV6-3 and TRBJ2-1, with 10 nucleotides matching TRBD2. V was pared by 0 bases and J by 9 bases, with 11 bases of the junction left unmatched. CDR1 and CDR2 (germline): MNHEY, SVGEGT. There are 17 residues in the CDR3. In DNA, the CDR3 is TGTGCCAGCAGTTACTCGTCAACTAGCGGGATGATCGGTGAGCAGTTCTTC. Its protein product is CASSYSSTSGMIGEQFF.

CDR3 in DNA: TGTGCCAGCAGCCAATCTATTAATTCCGAGACCCAGTACTTC. Its protein product is CASSQSINSETQYF. This chain connects TRBV3-1 to TRBJ2-5; no clear D gene. The CDR3 runs 14 residues. Germline V CDR1 and CDR2: LGHDT, YNNKEL (reference sequence). Trimming took off 2 bases at V and 5 bases at J, with 12 bases between the two ends.

The J gene is TRBJ1-5, the V gene TRBV12-3 or TRBV12-4; D gene uncertain. The CDR3 is 12 residues long. Deletions cut 4 bases from V and 7 bases from J, with 8 bases between. CDR3 bases: TGTGCCAGCAGTTCCTTCGGCCAGCCCCAGCATTTT. This gives the protein CASSSFGQPQHF.

The chain has TRBV2 and TRBJ2-5, with D maybe TRBD1 (6 bases). The length of the CDR3 is 15 residues. Trimming left V 4 bases short and J 1 base short, with 13 bases between. Germline V gene lookup returns CDR1 SNHLY and CDR2 FYNNEI. The CDR3 here is CASSGAGTTQETQYF. The CDR3 DNA follows: TGTGCCAGCAGTGGGGCAGGGACAACCCAAGAGACCCAGTACTTC.

This clonotype occurred a few times. V is TRBV7-3 and J is TRBJ2-1, with D unclear. Germline V gene sequence: CDR1 SGHTA, CDR2 FQGTGA. V dropped 7 bases and J dropped 9 bases, with 16 bases sitting between them. This CDR3 spans 13 amino acids. This CDR3 reads CASKLPETTEQFF. The CDR3 DNA reads TGTGCCAGCAAACTTCCCGAAACAACTGAGCAGTTCTTC.

This clonotype has more than one count but fewer than ten. The chain carries TRBV10-3 and TRBJ1-6; D not resolved. V lost 0 bases, J lost 8 bases, and 5 bases lay in between. The V gene's germline CDR1 is ENHRY and CDR2 SYGVKD. CDR3 length equals 13 residues. CDR3 sequence reads: CAISESGDSPLHF. The CDR3 coding sequence is TGTGCCATCAGTGAGTCCGGGGATTCACCCCTCCACTTT.

DNA of the CDR3: TGTGCCAGCAGTTACGGCGGGGGTACCTCCTACAATGAGCAGTTCTTC. It yields the protein CASSYGGGTSYNEQFF. This chain joins TRBV6-6 and TRBJ2-1, with 7 bases fitting TRBD2. The V gene's germline CDR1 is MNHNY and CDR2 SVGAGI (reference sequence). Unmatched junction bases numbered 4, after V lost 2 bases and J lost 0 bases. This CDR3 region has 16 residues.

The chain employs TRBV20-1 and TRBJ2-3, with 7 nucleotides matching TRBD1. The CDR3 has 12 amino acids. Germline V gene sequence: CDR1 DFQATT, CDR2 SNEGSKA (reference sequence). The CDR3 sequence: CSHQGGTDTQYF. Written as DNA, the CDR3 is TGCAGCCACCAGGGGGGCACAGATACGCAGTATTTT.

In its sample, this clonotype was seen a few times. This sequence joins TRBV11-2 and TRBJ2-5; 7 bases map to TRBD2. Germline assignment: CDR1 SGHAT and CDR2 FQNNGV. With V trimmed by 3 bases and J by 11 bases, 6 bases remained unmatched. This CDR3 spans 12 amino acids. CDR3 in amino acids: CASSFDGREQYF. The DNA of the CDR3 is TGTGCCAGCAGCTTCGATGGGAGGGAGCAGTACTTC. The full variable domain, completed using reference TRBV11-2 and TRBJ2-5, is EAGVAQSPRYKIIEKRQSVAFWCNPISGHATLYWYQQILGQGPKLLIQFQNNGVVDDSQLPKDRFSAERLKGVDSTLKIQPAKLEDSAVYLCASSFDGREQYFGPGTRLLVL.

This sequence joins TRBV7-9 and TRBJ2-1; a possible D gene is TRBD1 (5 bases). Germline CDR1 is SEHNR and CDR2 is FQNEAQ (reference sequence). The germline V and J ends were trimmed by 5 bases and 10 bases, with 18 bases remaining between them. This CDR3 is 14 amino acids long. The CDR3 DNA sequence: TGTGCCAGCAGCCTAATGGACATCCCCTACGAGCAGTTCTTC. Translation: CASSLMDIPYEQFF.

This chain joins TRBV29-1 and TRBJ2-7, with D perhaps TRBD1 or TRBD2 (6 bases each). The CDR3 totals 16 residues. V gave up 1 base and J gave up 2 bases, with 18 bases separating them. From germline, CDR1 is SQVTM and CDR2 ANQGSEA. The CDR3 DNA reads as TGCAGCGTTGAAGGTCAAGGGGGACTTCGAGCCTACGAGCAGTACTTC. Translation: CSVEGQGGLRAYEQYF.

This clonotype was observed at least ten times. The CDR3 DNA reads as TGCAGCGGTCAGGGTCGCACAGATACGCAGTATTTT. Protein product: CSGQGRTDTQYF. The chain has TRBV29-1 and TRBJ2-3; D is perhaps TRBD1 (5 bases). The V gene's germline CDR1 is SQVTM and CDR2 ANQGSEA. Trimming took 7 bases from V and 1 from J, leaving 9 bases between them. This CDR3 has 12 amino acids.

This clonotype has at least ten counts. The CDR3 bases are TGTGCCAGCAGCCAAGATATCTGGGTCGGACTGGGGAATGAGCAGTTCTTC. It encodes CASSQDIWVGLGNEQFF. The J gene is TRBJ2-1, the V gene TRBV14, with a possible D match to TRBD2 (5 bases). The CDR3 runs to 17 residues. V lost 0 bases and J 7 bases, leaving 19 bases between the germline ends. The germline CDR1 and CDR2 sequences are SGHDN and FVKESK.

On this clonotype itself: With a much larger clone just one base away, this may be a read error. The V gene is TRBV5-6, the J gene TRBJ2-3; 7 nucleotides agree with TRBD2. V lost 0 bases to trimming and J lost 3 bases; unmatched junction nucleotides: 4. CDR1 SGHDT and CDR2 YYEEEE come from the germline V gene. This CDR3 region has 15 residues. CDR3 protein: CASSLATSATDTQYF. The CDR3 DNA is TGTGCCAGCAGCTTGGCCACTAGCGCTACAGATACGCAGTATTTT.

This clonotype was seen repeatedly, ten times or more. The CDR3 sequence is CSALPHGLASSYNEQFF. The DNA of the CDR3 is TGCAGTGCTCTACCCCACGGACTAGCGAGCTCCTACAATGAGCAGTTCTTC. The chain uses TRBV20-1 and TRBJ2-1; 9 bases match TRBD2. The V and J ends lost 5 bases and 0 bases, in that order; junction bases with no gene match: 11. CDR3 length: 17 residues. Germline CDR1 reads DFQATT; CDR2 reads SNEGSKA (reference sequence).

The chain recombines TRBV6-4 with TRBJ1-2; D is uncertain. The V end lost 4 bases, the J end lost 4 bases, and 19 bases lay between the germline ends. CDR1 and CDR2 from the germline V gene are MRHNA and SNTAGT. This CDR3 contains 16 residues. CDR3 sequence (DNA): TGTGCCAGCAGTGTGGTAGCTGGGGTTCAGACCTATGGCTACACCTTC. Its translation: CASSVVAGVQTYGYTF.

Turning to this clonotype: An end of the junction differs from the germline gene, which may be a read error. This chain uses TRBV28 with TRBJ1-5, with D uncertain. The CDR3 runs to 13 residues. CDR1 is MDHEN, CDR2 SYDVKM, per germline. The CDR3 DNA follows: TGTGCCAGCAGTTCGGGGTCCTATCAGCCCCACCATTTT. This codes for CASSSGSYQPHHF.

V gene TRBV20-1 combines with J gene TRBJ1-3; D uncertain. Germline CDR1 is DFQATT and CDR2 is SNEGSKA (reference sequence). The CDR3 contains 13 residues. V lost 5 bases and J 3 bases, leaving 11 bases between the germline ends. The chain's CDR3 is CSAPREFGNTIYF. The CDR3 DNA reads TGCAGTGCTCCCCGGGAGTTTGGAAACACCATATATTTT.

This clonotype was counted at least ten times. The chain has TRBV25-1 and TRBJ2-1; perhaps TRBD2 as D (6 bases). Germline-derived CDR1 and CDR2 are MGHDK and SYGVNS. This CDR3 contains 12 residues. The ends were cut back, 6 bases at V and 10 bases at J, with 13 bases in the middle. The CDR3 loop is CASRASVEEQFF. As DNA, the CDR3 is TGTGCCAGCAGGGCTAGCGTCGAGGAGCAGTTCTTC.

This sequence joins TRBV4-1 and TRBJ2-5; no firm D call. The DNA end lines up better with TRBJ2-7; the J call may be wrong. Germline V lookup: CDR1 MGHRA, CDR2 YSYEKL. The CDR3 has 14 amino acids. CDR3 bases: TGCGCCAGCAGCCAAGAAGGGCAGACCTACGAGCAGTACTTC. Amino acids: CASSQEGQTYEQYF.

This clonotype has more than one count but fewer than ten. The chain carries TRBV11-2 and TRBJ2-7; 13 nucleotides align to TRBD2. There are 18 residues in the CDR3. V was pared by 2 bases and J by 1 base, with 8 bases of the junction left unmatched. Germline V gene data show CDR1 as SGHAT and CDR2 as FQNNGV. The CDR3 is CASSLTGGLAGESYEQYF. The CDR3, as DNA: TGTGCCAGCAGCTTAACGGGTGGACTAGCGGGGGAATCCTACGAGCAGTACTTC.

The chain uses TRBV7-2 and TRBJ1-2; D is perhaps TRBD1 (5 bases). From germline, CDR1 is SGHTA and CDR2 FQGNSA. This CDR3 contains 15 residues. V lost 4 bases to trimming and J lost 7 bases, with 19 bases between them. The CDR3 protein is CASSSQLQGVGGYTF. CDR3 DNA: TGTGCCAGCAGCTCACAACTGCAGGGAGTAGGTGGCTACACCTTC.